The next 16 T cell receptor beta chains were all read from a single sample in a study of CD8 T cells in ankylosing spondylitis. Study-wide findings and caveats: About 8 highly homologous variants made up a TCR beta motif, and this motif appeared characteristic of ankylosing spondylitis blood.

Their target antigens are unknown. Each CDR3 protein gets one entry after TCRdb re-called the 5' RACE reads with MiXCR. The profile shows around 490,000 distinct CDR3 sequences, over 4% of them singletons. The sequenced material came from blood, either unsorted or a sorted T cell fraction (not recorded which). The receptors originated from a male donor with ankylosing spondylitis.

About this clonotype: A much larger clonotype is one base distant, so this may be a read error. This likely comes from a read error, as the CDR3 has no conserved phenylalanine or tryptophan at its end. The chain carries TRBV7-2 and TRBJ1-2; D is unclear. Germline V lookup: CDR1 SGHTA, CDR2 FQGNSA. The CDR3 totals 15 residues. The V end lost 5 bases, the J end lost 0 bases, and 13 bases lay between the germline ends. For the CDR3, the DNA is TGTGCCAGCAGCCCGAACCCGGGAGCTAACTATGGCTACACCATC. Translating gives CASSPNPGANYGYTI.

This clonotype was counted ten times or more. The chain recombines TRBV20-1 with TRBJ1-4, with D unclear. The V end was cut by 6 bases, the J end by 8 bases, with 10 bases between. CDR1 is DFQATT and CDR2 is SNEGSKA in the germline V gene (reference sequence). The CDR3 is 11 residues long. CDR3 DNA sequence: TGCAGTGCAACGAAGAAGGAAAAACTGTTTTTT. It yields the protein CSATKKEKLFF.

This clonotype was observed at least ten times. This sequence joins TRBV20-1 and TRBJ2-1, with 9 positions matching TRBD2. V shed 5 bases and J 8 bases; nucleotides not matched to a gene: 13. This CDR3 has 15 residues. The germline V gene encodes CDR1 DFQATT and CDR2 SNEGSKA (reference sequence). The CDR3 sequence is CSAPGTSSRLYEQFF. DNA of the CDR3: TGCAGTGCTCCCGGGACTAGCAGCCGTTTGTATGAGCAGTTCTTC.

The CDR3 loop reads CASSQGVQQETQYF. CDR3 DNA: TGCGCCAGCAGCCAAGGGGTCCAGCAAGAGACCCAGTACTTC. The chain links TRBV4-1 to TRBJ2-5; D remains ambiguous. In germline, CDR1 is MGHRA, CDR2 YSYEKL. This CDR3 is built from 14 residues. Trimming removed 1 base at V and 2 bases at J, with 8 bases between.

This clonotype was observed a few times. This chain joins TRBV11-2 and TRBJ2-2; 7 bases agree with TRBD2. CDR3 size: 14 residues. Trimming removed 1 base from V and 6 bases from J; junction bases left unmatched: 2. Germline V gene data show CDR1 as SGHAT and CDR2 as FQNNGV. As DNA, the CDR3 is TGTGCCAGCAGCTTAGTACTAGCGCCCGGGGAGCTGTTTTTT. This encodes CASSLVLAPGELFF.

The chain joins TRBV7-3 to TRBJ2-2, with TRBD1 matching over 9 bases. The germline CDR1 and CDR2 sequences are SGHTA and FQGTGA. J was trimmed by 5 bases and V by 1 base; bases with no gene match: 8. The CDR3 length is 17 residues. CDR3 in DNA: TGTGCCAGCAGCTTAAAGCACAGGGGGCTTGGAACCGGGGAGCTGTTTTTT. Protein: CASSLKHRGLGTGELFF.

This clonotype was detected only a few times. This chain uses TRBV27 with TRBJ1-2, with TRBD1 matching 8 bases. The CDR3 runs to 15 residues. V trimming: 5 bases; J trimming: 6 bases; junction bases outside the gene matches: 11. The V gene's germline CDR1 is MNHEY and CDR2 SMNVEV (reference sequence). DNA for the CDR3: TGTGCCAGCAGTCCGCGGACAGGGAGAGGAGATGGCTACACCTTC. Residues: CASSPRTGRGDGYTF.

In this sample, this clonotype turned up many times. The chain is built from TRBV29-1 and TRBJ1-4; D is ambiguous. Trimming took 5 bases from V and 2 from J, leaving 9 bases between them. The CDR3 is made up of 13 amino acids. The germline V gene has CDR1 SQVTM and CDR2 ANQGSEA. The CDR3 reads CSVNLGTNEKLFF. CDR3 sequence (DNA): TGCAGCGTTAATCTCGGGACTAATGAAAAACTGTTTTTT.

This chain connects TRBV5-1 to TRBJ1-1, with TRBD1 as a possible D gene (6 bases). CDR1 and CDR2 (germline): SGHRS, YFSETQ. CDR3 length: 15 amino acids. Trimming left V 3 bases short and J 1 base short, with 13 bases between. The CDR3 region has the DNA TGCGCCAGCAGCTCGGAGACAGGTACGAACACTGAAGCTTTCTTT. It codes for CASSSETGTNTEAFF.

Ten or more counts support this clonotype. The V gene is TRBV7-2, the J gene TRBJ2-2, with D unclear. Trimming pared 3 bases from V and 1 base from J, leaving 3 bases between. The CDR3 consists of 13 residues. Germline values: CDR1 SGHTA, CDR2 FQGNSA. The CDR3 DNA reads as TGTGCCAGCAGCTTTATGAACACCGGGGAGCTGTTTTTT. This codes for CASSFMNTGELFF.

The sample holds many counts of this clonotype. The V gene is TRBV20-1, the J gene TRBJ2-3; D remains unclear. Trimming left V 0 bases short and J 2 bases short, with 3 bases between. Germline loops: CDR1 DFQATT, CDR2 SNEGSKA (reference sequence). The length of the CDR3 is 12 residues. DNA for the CDR3: TGCAGTGCTAGAGATCACACAGATACGCAGTATTTT. Its translation: CSARDHTDTQYF.

This clonotype was counted ten times or more. The chain has TRBV4-2 and TRBJ1-1; unclear D gene. The CDR3 runs 15 residues. Germline V lookup: CDR1 LGHNA, CDR2 YNFKEQ. V was clipped by 3 bases and J by 1 base, with 12 bases between them. The DNA of the CDR3 is TGTGCCAGCAGCCAGAAGTCGCCCCCGAACACTGAAGCTTTCTTT. It specifies CASSQKSPPNTEAFF.

This clonotype was seen ten or more times. The junction shows a germline mismatch at one end, possibly a read error. V is TRBV7-2 and J is TRBJ2-5; D ambiguous. The length of the CDR3 is 11 residues. Germline values: CDR1 SGHTA, CDR2 FQGNSA. The CDR3 reads CASSLSETQYF. CDR3 in DNA: TGCGCCAGCAGCTTGTCAGAGACCCAGTACTTC. The variable domain in full, completed from reference TRBV7-2 and TRBJ2-5, reads GAGVSQSPSNKVTEKGKDVELRCDPISGHTALYWYRQSLGQGLEFLIYFQGNSAPDKSGLPSDRFSAERTGGSVSTLTIQRTQQEDSAVYLCASSLSETQYFGPGTRLLVL.

The genes are TRBV5-6 and TRBJ1-2; D call uncertain. CDR3 length: 13 residues. Trimming took 9 bases from V and 2 from J, leaving 14 bases between them. Germline CDR1 is SGHDT and CDR2 is YYEEEE. CDR3: CAMSYGRNYGYTF. The CDR3, as DNA: TGTGCCATGAGCTACGGACGGAACTATGGCTACACCTTC.

The chain links TRBV29-1 to TRBJ1-1, with TRBD1 matching over 10 bases. V trimming: 7 bases; J trimming: 7 bases; junction bases outside the gene matches: 9. CDR1 and CDR2 (germline): SQVTM, ANQGSEA. This CDR3 comprises 13 residues. The CDR3 DNA reads as TGCAGCGGTACGACAGGGGGCTGGAGTGAAGCTTTCTTT. Translation: CSGTTGGWSEAFF.

This clonotype has just a few counts. The chain employs TRBV19 and TRBJ2-7; D is perhaps TRBD1 or TRBD2 (6 bases each). The CDR3 totals 16 residues. The V end lost 8 bases, the J end lost 1 base, and 21 bases lay between the germline ends. Germline loops: CDR1 LNHDA, CDR2 SQIVND (reference sequence). This CDR3 reads CASRLSSQGRSYEQYF. CDR3 DNA sequence: TGTGCCAGTCGCCTTTCTTCTCAGGGGAGGTCCTACGAGCAGTACTTC.